Presented here are 16 T cell receptor beta chains from one specimen sequenced in a study of regulatory T cells in long-lasting Graves disease. According to the study, TCR beta libraries were built with iRepertoire HTBI primers and CDR3-region Arm-PCR. TCRdb re-derived calls from the multiplex PCR reads in MiXCR, one entry per CDR3 protein. The sample consists of around 450,000 distinct CDR3 sequences, approximately 21% of them appearing once. The time point here: persistent/refractory GD, antithyroid drugs over 5 years with positive TRAb. PBMC-extracted RNA yielded the TCR library. The sample in question was peripheral blood mononuclear cells (PBMCs), obtained when the disease was refractory, from a patient treated with antithyroid drugs. All receptors come from a female donor with Graves disease.

This clonotype was counted ten times or more. The chain couples TRBV15 to TRBJ1-4; D ambiguous. There are 14 residues in the CDR3. Germline CDR1 is LNHNV and CDR2 is YYDKDF (reference sequence). Trimming removed 1 base at V and 8 bases at J, with 11 bases between. The CDR3 protein is CATSRVVVGEKLFF. As DNA, the CDR3 is TGTGCCACCAGCAGAGTAGTGGTTGGGGAAAAACTGTTTTTT.

A note on this clonotype: A read error may explain this, as a much larger clone is one base away. V is TRBV27 and J is TRBJ2-7, with 8 bases aligning to TRBD1. The V gene end was trimmed by 3 bases and the J gene end by 5 bases; junction bases not matched to a gene: 6. The CDR3 runs 14 residues. Looked up from germline, CDR1 is MNHEY and CDR2 is SMNVEV (reference sequence). This chain's CDR3 is CASSFEAGGHEQYF. In DNA form, the CDR3 reads TGTGCCAGCAGTTTCGAGGCAGGGGGCCACGAGCAGTACTTC.

This clonotype was detected ten times or more. The V call is TRBV2, the J call TRBJ1-5, with D perhaps TRBD1 (5 bases). This CDR3 has 14 residues. Trimming left V 7 bases short and J 4 bases short, with 14 bases between. Germline CDR1 is SNHLY and CDR2 is FYNNEI. CDR3 residues: CASTGRDVNQPQHF. CDR3 in DNA: TGTGCCAGCACAGGCAGGGATGTGAATCAGCCCCAGCATTTT. Variable domain in full (rest from reference TRBV2 and TRBJ1-5): EPEVTQTPSHQVTQMGQEVILRCVPISNHLYFYWYRQILGQKVEFLVSFYNNEISEKSEIFDDQFSVERPDGSNFTLKIRSTKLEDSAMYFCASTGRDVNQPQHFGDGTRLSIL.

This clonotype came up many times. The chain carries TRBV20-1 and TRBJ1-5; D perhaps matches TRBD1 (6 bases). The V end lost 0 bases, the J end lost 1 base, and 16 bases lay between the germline ends. CDR1 DFQATT and CDR2 SNEGSKA come from the germline V gene (reference sequence). The CDR3 sequence is 17 residues long. The CDR3 DNA follows: TGCAGTGCTAGAGAGGGCAGGGGCGGTTGGAGCAATCAGCCCCAGCATTTT. It yields the protein CSAREGRGGWSNQPQHF.

In its sample, this clonotype was seen many times. The chain employs TRBV20-1 and TRBJ2-7; D perhaps matches TRBD2 (6 bases). This CDR3 has 13 residues. Trimming stripped 6 bases from V and 5 bases from J, with 17 bases between. Germline CDR1 and CDR2: DFQATT and SNEGSKA (reference sequence). In DNA form, the CDR3 reads TGCAGTGCCCTCCCCGGGGAGGCCCACGAGCAGTACTTC. The encoded protein is CSALPGEAHEQYF.

Worth noting for this clonotype: A read error may be the cause here, since a much bigger clone is one base away. The chain couples TRBV12-3 or TRBV12-4 to TRBJ2-2; possible D gene TRBD1, 5 bases. The CDR3 has 13 residues. In DNA form, the CDR3 reads TGTGCCAACAGTTTCAAGGGGTTCGGGGAGCTGTTTTTT. This codes for CANSFKGFGELFF.

This clonotype was detected ten times or more. The chain joins TRBV10-3 to TRBJ2-7; D is ambiguous. The V gene lost 3 bases and the J gene lost 5 bases, with 17 bases spanning the gap. This CDR3 has 15 residues. Germline values: CDR1 ENHRY, CDR2 SYGVKD. CDR3 sequence reads: CAISDRVAPGHEQYF. As DNA, the CDR3 is TGTGCCATCAGTGATCGGGTCGCGCCGGGCCACGAGCAGTACTTC.

There are a few counts of this clonotype. CDR3 amino acids: CAVAPGQTGGYTF. The CDR3, as DNA: TGTGCAGTTGCCCCGGGACAGACGGGTGGCTACACCTTC. This chain uses TRBV12-3 or TRBV12-4 with TRBJ1-2; 7 nucleotides align to TRBD1. This CDR3 has 13 amino acids.

Comments on this clonotype: A much larger clone lies one base from this, so it may be a read error. V and J are TRBV12-3 or TRBV12-4 and TRBJ2-7; D remains ambiguous. V was cut by 6 bases and J by 6 bases, with 12 bases left in between. This CDR3 is 12 amino acids long. CDR3 DNA sequence: TGTGCCAGCAGCCCGAACTTCTGCGAGCAGTACTTC. Its translation: CASSPNFCEQYF.

This clonotype was seen only a few times. The chain has TRBV27 and TRBJ2-3; perhaps TRBD2 as D (6 bases). Germline V CDR1 and CDR2: MNHEY, SMNVEV (reference sequence). Trimming removed 11 bases from V and 1 base from J, with 10 bases in between. This CDR3 contains 12 residues. CDR3 amino acids: CASAGGTDTQYF. For the CDR3, the DNA is TGTGCCTCAGCGGGCGGCACAGATACGCAGTATTTT.

At least ten counts were recorded for this clonotype. The rearrangement uses TRBV27 and TRBJ2-5, with 9 bases that match TRBD1. This CDR3 is 15 amino acids long. The V gene end was trimmed by 3 bases and the J gene end by 2 bases; junction bases not matched to a gene: 4. The germline CDR1 and CDR2 sequences are MNHEY and SMNVEV (reference sequence). CDR3 in amino acids: CASSFGTGRQETQYF. The CDR3 DNA follows: TGTGCCAGCAGTTTCGGGACAGGGCGGCAAGAGACCCAGTACTTC.

The sample holds many counts of this clonotype. As DNA, the CDR3 is TGCGCCAGCAGTCCGACCGCCGTCGGTTCACCCCTCCACTTT. It specifies CASSPTAVGSPLHF. This chain links TRBV10-1 with TRBJ1-6; unclear D gene. V was clipped by 5 bases and J by 9 bases, with 14 bases between them. Germline CDR1 and CDR2: WNHNN and SYGVQD (reference sequence). This CDR3 comprises 14 residues.

The J gene is TRBJ1-5, the V gene TRBV19; 7 bases line up with TRBD1. Germline assignment: CDR1 LNHDA and CDR2 SQIVND (reference sequence). The CDR3 totals 13 residues. V gave up 5 bases and J gave up 6 bases; unmatched junction bases: 4. CDR3 in amino acids: CASSQQGTQPQHF. The DNA for the CDR3 is TGTGCCAGTAGTCAACAGGGGACTCAGCCCCAGCATTTT.

This clonotype was counted only a few times. This chain uses TRBV3-1 with TRBJ1-6, with a tentative D call TRBD1 (5 bases). Germline CDR1 LGHDT, CDR2 YNNKEL (reference sequence). The V gene lost 8 bases and the J gene lost 8 bases, with 16 bases spanning the gap. This CDR3 spans 14 amino acids. The CDR3 DNA reads TGTGCCAGCTCCCGCGGGGCGGGGGATTCACCCCTCCACTTT. It is translated as CASSRGAGDSPLHF.

The V gene is TRBV20-1, the J gene TRBJ2-7, with D possibly being TRBD1 (6 bases). CDR1 is DFQATT, CDR2 SNEGSKA, per germline (reference sequence). V was clipped by 6 bases and J by 7 bases, with 19 bases between them. The CDR3 loop spans 13 amino acids. The CDR3: CSAPDSPRTEQYF. In nucleotides, the CDR3 is TGCAGTGCCCCGGACAGCCCTAGGACGGAGCAGTACTTC.

This clonotype was picked up a small number of times. The gene calls are TRBV7-2 and TRBJ1-1; D may be TRBD1 (6 bases). The CDR3 covers 13 residues. CDR1 and CDR2 from the germline V gene are SGHTA and FQGNSA. V was cut by 1 base and J by 7 bases, with 10 bases left in between. CDR3 sequence (DNA): TGTGCCAGCAGCTTAGTTGGGGACAATGAAGCTTTCTTT. Its protein is CASSLVGDNEAFF. The whole variable domain, remainder taken from reference TRBV7-2 and TRBJ1-1, is GAGVSQSPSNKVTEKGKDVELRCDPISGHTALYWYRQSLGQGLEFLIYFQGNSAPDKSGLPSDRFSAERTGGSVSTLTIQRTQQEDSAVYLCASSLVGDNEAFFGQGTRLTVV.